This TCR beta chain was found in a study of T cells in Graves' hyperthyroidism and ophthalmopathy. The germline V gene has CDR1 SEHNR and CDR2 FQNEAQ (reference sequence). After removal of 6 bases from V and 6 bases from J, the junction contained 5 bases not matched to a gene. The CDR3 runs 14 residues. This clonotype was observed a few times. From RNA transcripts, TCR beta CDR3 regions were amplified. The HTBI primer set drove a first-round RT-PCR of the TCR CDR3. TCRdb reprocessed the multiplex PCR reads with MiXCR, giving one entry per CDR3 protein. The data contain roughly 580,000 distinct CDR3 sequences, 46% of them singletons.

The specimen sequenced was peripheral blood or thyroid tissue (not recorded which). The rearrangement joins TRBV7-9 to TRBJ1-4; 9 positions match TRBD1. The origin of this receptor is a woman between 18 and 29 years old with Graves' hyperthyroidism. The CDR3 region is CASSSGTGYEKLFF. The CDR3 nucleotides are TGTGCCAGCAGTTCCGGGACAGGGTATGAAAAACTGTTTTTT. The whole variable domain, remainder taken from reference TRBV7-9 and TRBJ1-4, is DTGVSQNPRHKITKRGQNVTFRCDPISEHNRLYWYRQTLGQGPEFLTYFQNEAQLEKSRLLSDRFSAERPKGSFSTLEIQRTEQGDSAMYLCASSSGTGYEKLFFGSGTQLSVL.